The clone carrying this T cell receptor beta chain occurred many times. Its antigen remains unknown. This entry comes from a study of T cell repertoires in cytomegalovirus infection. Study outcomes and limitations: What dominated the ex vivo response were HLA-C-restricted CMV-specific TCR beta clonotypes.

Trimming at V came to 4 bases and at J to 6 bases, leaving 8 bases not matched to a gene. CDR1 and CDR2 (germline): MNHEY, SMNVEV (reference sequence). The CDR3 runs 15 residues. Each CDR3 protein is one row after TCRdb ran MiXCR on the reads. The sample has a few hundred thousand distinct CDR3 sequences; about 18% are singletons. The sequencing sample was made of CD8+ T cells from PBMCs. This TCR was sampled from a human donor in good health (CMV status not recorded). Some clones in this sample may be carry-over from other donors' samples. V gene TRBV27 combines with J gene TRBJ2-1, with 8 bases aligning to TRBD1. CDR3 nucleotides: TGTGCCAGCAGTTCCGGACAGGGTCATGGCAATGAGCAGTTCTTC. It translates to CASSSGQGHGNEQFF.